Included here is one T cell receptor beta chain sequence, with context. No cognate antigen has been identified for it. No base quality information exists; no much larger clone differs at one position. This entry is derived from a study of Ad26.COV2.S vaccination and SARS-CoV-2 variants (dated by TCRdb to the early 2020s). Turning to the overall study: Donors in the vaccine arm were drawn from COV1001, a multicentre, randomized, double-blind, placebo-controlled phase I-IIa trial testing Ad26.COV2.S in healthy adults. Participants in the trial were split at random into five groups of five each, receiving low-dose or high-dose Ad26.COV2.S once or twice, or else placebo on both occasions. Investigators did not know the trial group allocation while performing experiments and assessing outcomes. TCRbeta repertoire sequencing was used to assess the specificity and breadth of SARS-CoV-2-reactive T cell receptors after Ad26.COV2.S vaccination. A total of 32 samples were included in the TCR-sequenced set, comprising around 19 Ad26.COV2.S vaccine recipients, 5 placebo recipients and 8 SARS-CoV-2 convalescent individuals. Ad26.COV2.S was administered intramuscularly at a dose of 5x10^10 or 1x10^11 viral particles, either as one shot or as two shots given 56 days apart.

The immunoSEQ Assay was the method used to sequence TCRbeta CDR3 regions. After extraction, genomic DNA underwent amplification by bias-controlled multiplex PCR, followed by high-throughput sequencing. The study's processing was this. To quantify the absolute abundance of each unique TCRbeta CDR3 region, sequences were collapsed and filtered. Usable DNA was measured by amplifying reference genes present in all nucleated cells, and TCRbeta template counts were normalized to that usable DNA to estimate T cell fraction. Repertoire TCRs were annotated as SARS-CoV-2-specific when V gene, CDR3 amino acid sequence and J gene were exactly matched to a known reactive TCR set. The reference SARS-CoV-2 TCR set was obtained from MIRA and was filtered for enrichment in COVID-19-positive ImmuneCODE repertoires, whereby public or cross-reactive TCRs were removed. Based on the MIRA antigens, annotated TCRs were further analysed at the level of specific ORF or position within ORF. Breadth was defined as the number of annotated unique rearrangements divided by the total number of unique productive rearrangements, and depth was defined as the summed frequency of the annotated unique rearrangements. Two-sided Wilcoxon rank-sum tests were used to compare TCR breadth between groups. The table comes from immuneACCESS by way of TCRdb, which keeps in-frame sequences with V and J called. Part of the clones is missing from these tables; in studies checked, under half for an unresolved V gene and the rest for unknown reasons. D and trimming come from the DNA, and the V and J calls and clone size come from that table. A total of fewer than 300,000 clones appear in this sample, about 89% of them only once. The ten largest clonotypes hold 2.5% to 3.5% of the sample.

Reading the label with the study, this specimen's treatment or condition is: around 19 received Ad26.COV2.S at low or high dose, single or two shots; roughly five received placebo; per-sample allocation not given. Repertoires of vaccine and placebo recipients were sequenced from samples collected on day 63 after the first injection. In Cohort 1b, more than 20 adults aged 18-55 years were enrolled at a single site in Boston, USA, between 29 July and 7 August 2020. Ad26.COV2.S consisted of a replication-incompetent adenovirus type 26 vector by which a prefusion-stabilized SARS-CoV-2 spike protein from the original Wuhan strain was expressed. Here is what the overall study found, with its caveats: The study lacked the statistical power to compare responses across vaccine doses or regimens. Comparable non-spike TCR breadth was observed between vaccine and placebo recipients, consistent with only spike being contained in the vaccine. Compared with placebo recipients, Ad26.COV2.S recipients showed higher spike-specific TCR breadth (P = 0.0014). After vaccination, substantial breadth of spike-specific CD8+ and CD4+ T cell responses was reported. The authors noted that total T cell responses may have been underestimated by the TCR breadth and depth analyses.

V is shortened by 1 base, J by 0 bases, and the region joining them spans 17 bases. The germline V gene gives CDR1 as MGHRA and CDR2 as YSYEKL. Its CDR3 holds 18 amino acids, cysteine through phenylalanine. The CDR3 DNA has 54 bases and is translated from base 1. The sample was peripheral blood, taken in a trial of Ad26.COV2.S vaccine versus placebo. The source of this sequence is a person between 18 and 65 years old who received the Ad26.COV2.S COVID-19 vaccine or a placebo. In this chain, TRBV4-1 is recombined with TRBJ2-3; the D gene cannot be resolved reliably. DNA sequence: TGCGCCAGCAGCCAAGGCTGGCTGGGGATCCCTAGCACAGATACGCAGTATTTT. It translates as CASSQGWLGIPSTDTQYF.